This T cell receptor beta chain was obtained from a study of CD8+CD57+ T cells in acquired aplastic anemia. Genomic DNA, serving as template, underwent TCR beta VDJ and CDR3 profiling. TCRdb reprocessed the reads via MiXCR and lists one record per CDR3 protein. The table shows 200,000 to 250,000 distinct CDR3 sequences, with 60% to 80% occurring only once. Those patients picked for sequencing had displayed CD8+CD57+ cell expansion on flow cytometry. Patient blood was sampled before any therapy had been received. The CDR3 length is 15 residues. The ends lost 5 bases at V and 6 bases at J; junction bases unmatched: 8. Looked up from germline, CDR1 is MNHNS and CDR2 is SASEGT.

This clonotype was sampled from a human donor with aplastic anemia. The specimen was sorted CD4+, CD8+, or CD8+CD57+ T cells (not recorded which) from PBMCs. This rearrangement joins TRBV6-1 to TRBJ1-5; TRBD1 aligns across 9 bases. The chain's CDR3 is CASSSGTGSTQPQHF. CDR3 nucleotide sequence: TGTGCCAGCAGTTCCGGGACAGGGTCGACTCAGCCCCAGCATTTT.